This T cell receptor beta chain was found in a study of blood T cell repertoires in COVID-19 (TCRdb year 2020). For the wider study: The collaborator samples originated in the United States, Italy and Spain and spanned the acute and convalescent phases of COVID-19. The material from the prospective study consisted of cDNA or gDNA derived from T cells, B-cell-depleted T cells, or PBMCs. The dataset comprised deeply sampled blood TCRbeta repertoires from subjects exposed to, actively infected with, or recovered from COVID-19. The repertoires were made available in a free public database intended to serve as a resource for research on the immune response to SARS-CoV-2. Samples were obtained from the ongoing ImmuneRACE study (first 160 participants) and from 1,254 subjects provided by 6 global collaborators. A de-identified subject ID, COVID-19 status, age in years and sex were almost always included in the sample metadata. Where HLA class I and class II types were available, the types were taken from metadata supplied by the sample provider, not from assay-based typing. The paper's findings and limits, for the study overall: How much clinical and demographic metadata was included differed by source and by participant, and the metadata was provided uncurated.

Each collaborating institution followed its own protocols to collect whole blood in K2EDTA tubes. Collaborator samples were shipped for TCRbeta analysis as frozen whole blood, isolated PBMCs, or DNA extracted from either sample type. On this clone itself: It lacks a known antigen. Base qualities are not at hand, and no much larger clone is one base apart.

TCRbeta CDR3 regions were amplified from genomic DNA by means of the immunoSEQ Assay, a bias-controlled multiplex PCR. The source study handled its data this way. Nucleated cell counts per sample were estimated from amplification of reference gene primers within the assay. To quantify the absolute abundance of each unique TCRbeta CDR3 rearrangement, sequence reads were collapsed and filtered. For each sample, productive Simpson clonality was calculated as the square root of Simpson's diversity index across productive rearrangements. TCRdb re-hosts the immuneACCESS table, in-frame sequences only. Its copies lack some clones; in the studies checked, an unresolved V gene accounts for under half of them, and the cause for the rest is not known. V, J and clone size reflect that table, while D and trimming were determined from the DNA. The sample table holds 100,000 to 150,000 clones, of which 70% to 85% were seen once. The ten biggest clones cover about a sixth of the sample.

The CDR3 holds 14 amino acids from the cysteine to the phenylalanine. The DNA shown is the 42-base CDR3, in frame from base 1. V loses 5 bases, J loses 4 bases, and the germline ends lie 14 bases apart. For CDR1 and CDR2, the germline V gene (reference sequence) lists SEHNR and FQNEAQ. The clonotype comes from a woman older than 75 with acute or convalescent COVID-19. The sequenced material came from peripheral blood. Recombination joined TRBV7-9 with TRBJ1-2; the D gene is perhaps TRBD1, from 5 matching bases. The CDR3 protein sequence reads: CASSGGSRAYGYTF. The DNA sequence is given as TGTGCCAGCAGCGGGGGGTCCAGGGCCTATGGCTACACCTTC.